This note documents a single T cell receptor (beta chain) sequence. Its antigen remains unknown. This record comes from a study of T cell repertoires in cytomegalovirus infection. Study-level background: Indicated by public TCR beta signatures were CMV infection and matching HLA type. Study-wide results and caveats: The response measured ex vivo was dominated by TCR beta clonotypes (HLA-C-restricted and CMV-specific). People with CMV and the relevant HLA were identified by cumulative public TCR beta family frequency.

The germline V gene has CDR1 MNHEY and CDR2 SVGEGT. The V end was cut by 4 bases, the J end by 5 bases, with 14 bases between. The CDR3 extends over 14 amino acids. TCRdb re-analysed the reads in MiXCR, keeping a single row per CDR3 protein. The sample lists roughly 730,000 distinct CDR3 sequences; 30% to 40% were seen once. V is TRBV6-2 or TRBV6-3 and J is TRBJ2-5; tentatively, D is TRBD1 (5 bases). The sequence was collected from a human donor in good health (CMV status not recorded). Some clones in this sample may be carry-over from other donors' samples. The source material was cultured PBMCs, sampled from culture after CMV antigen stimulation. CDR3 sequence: CASSWQGIGETQYF. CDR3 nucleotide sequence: TGTGCCAGCAGTTGGCAGGGTATCGGTGAGACCCAGTACTTC.